This T cell receptor (beta chain) is drawn from a study of cytomegalovirus exposure and HLA in healthy donors. The PCR contained 60 Vbeta and 13 Jbeta primers. Profiled with immunoSEQ multiplex PCR; TCRdb holds only in-frame clones, not every one. The sample contains 100,000 or so clones, about four fifths of which appear only once. Overall study results and limits: A later analysis associated 16,000 or so TCR beta sequences with HLA alleles at a 0.05 false discovery rate. Across all donors, roughly uniform sequencing depth was an assumption of the presence/absence analyses. The study recorded about 150 TCR beta chains that were cytomegalovirus-associated.

With respect to this clone: Its antigen is not identified.

This CDR3 comprises 16 residues. Germline values: CDR1 LNHNV, CDR2 YYDKDF (reference sequence). The ends were cut back, 0 bases at V and 1 base at J, with 12 bases in the middle. The material sequenced was PBMCs. This chain joins TRBV15 and TRBJ1-2; D unresolved. This TCR was recovered from a woman aged 40 to 50 in good health and CMV-seronegative. Written as DNA, the CDR3 is TGTGCCACCAGCAGAGATTTGGAGGTTATTAACTATGGCTACACCTTC. Its translation is CATSRDLEVINYGYTF.